This is a list of T cell receptor beta chains from one sample in a study of control samples from healthy donors and cancer patients. Generated by immunoSEQ multiplex PCR, the TCRdb table keeps only in-frame clones and is missing some. Of about 100,000 clones listed, roughly 87% are singletons. What was sequenced was blood. Every receptor here comes from a woman between 50 and 59 years old in good health. Both conserved end residues are part of each CDR3. The D gene is left open where the match is weak. A clone size is listed for some rows: how often the clone was seen (once, few, many), or a class if it is expanded.

clone_size	v_call	d_call	j_call	cdr3_length	cdr3_aa	cdr3_nt
once	TRBV5-1	-	TRBJ2-3	14	CASRSGDSTDTQYF	TGCGCCAGCCGGAGCGGAGACAGCACAGATACGCAGTATTTT
few	TRBV10-1	-	TRBJ1-1	13	CASRYGTNTEAFF	TGCGCCAGCAGATATGGGACGAACACTGAAGCTTTCTTT
-	TRBV5-4	-	TRBJ1-6	13	CASSLGLNSPLHF	TGTGCCAGCAGCTTGGGTTTGAATTCACCCCTCCACTTT
-	TRBV18	-	TRBJ2-1	16	CASSPILGSSYNEQFF	TGTGCCAGCTCACCAATACTCGGAAGCTCCTACAATGAGCAGTTCTTC
once	TRBV6-5	TRBD1	TRBJ2-3	15	CASRRAGTVTDTQYF	TGTGCCAGCAGGAGAGCCGGGACAGTCACAGATACGCAGTATTTT
-	TRBV29-1	TRBD1	TRBJ1-2	13	CSAIGTGFTGYTF	TGCAGCGCCATCGGGACAGGGTTTACAGGCTACACCTTC
few	TRBV7-3	TRBD2	TRBJ2-5	16	CASSSPTGGYQETQYF	TGTGCCAGCAGCTCCCCAACGGGAGGGTACCAAGAGACCCAGTACTTC
-	TRBV12-2	-	TRBJ2-3	13	CASCGRRTDTQYF	TGTGCAAGTTGCGGGCGGCGCACAGATACGCAGTATTTT
-	TRBV11-2	-	TRBJ2-1	16	CASSFPGAADYNEQFF	TGTGCCAGCAGCTTTCCCGGGGCCGCTGACTACAATGAGCAGTTCTTC
-	TRBV18	-	TRBJ1-2	13	CASSPVVFSGYTF	TGTGCCAGCTCACCCGTAGTATTCAGTGGCTACACCTTC
-	TRBV7-2	TRBD1	TRBJ1-5	15	CASSRQPGQGAPQHF	TGTGCCAGCAGTCGTCAACCGGGACAGGGGGCCCCCCAGCATTTT
-	TRBV6-5	TRBD1	TRBJ1-1	15	CASRGTAGRHTEAFF	TGTGCCAGCAGAGGGACAGCCGGGAGACACACTGAAGCTTTCTTT
-	TRBV5-1	TRBD1	TRBJ1-1	11	CASSLQGSAFF	TGCGCCAGCAGCTTACAGGGGTCGGCTTTCTTT
once	TRBV20-1	-	TRBJ1-2	11	CSAPGVYGYTF	TGCAGTGCTCCTGGGGTATATGGCTACACCTTC
-	TRBV30	TRBD2	TRBJ2-1	15	CATVLAGVSYNEQFF	TGTGCCACAGTACTAGCGGGGGTTTCCTACAATGAGCAGTTCTTC
-	TRBV5-1	-	TRBJ1-1	13	CASSLVPNTEAFF	TGCGCCAGCAGCTTGGTACCGAACACTGAAGCTTTCTTT
-	TRBV5-1	-	TRBJ2-5	15	CASSREGQGKETQYF	TGCGCCAGCAGCCGGGAGGGACAGGGAAAAGAGACCCAGTACTTC
-	TRBV3-1/TRBV3-2	-	TRBJ2-1	15	CASSSGLLSYNEQFF	TGTGCCAGCAGCTCGGGACTTTTGTCCTACAATGAGCAGTTCTTC
-	TRBV7-7	-	TRBJ2-1	15	CASSRVVSQGSEQFF	TGTGCCAGCAGCCGCGTAGTTAGTCAGGGGTCTGAGCAGTTCTTC
few	TRBV2	-	TRBJ2-1	13	CASSSSGLNEQFF	TGTGCCAGCAGCAGTAGCGGACTCAATGAGCAGTTCTTC
-	TRBV11-2	TRBD1	TRBJ1-2	14	CASSWTDRVYGYTF	TGTGCCAGCAGCTGGACCGACAGGGTCTATGGCTACACCTTC
-	TRBV10-1	-	TRBJ2-7	13	CAGGGRAAYEQYF	TGCGCCGGAGGGGGGAGGGCAGCCTACGAGCAGTACTTC
-	TRBV5-5	-	TRBJ2-1	14	CASTPLGESNEQFF	TGTGCCAGCACCCCGCTAGGGGAAAGCAATGAGCAGTTCTTC
-	TRBV18	-	TRBJ2-5	13	CASSPGLQETQYF	TGTGCCAGCTCACCAGGGCTCCAAGAGACCCAGTACTTC
-	TRBV20-1	-	TRBJ1-2	11	CSAIMLYGYTF	TGCAGTGCAATAATGCTTTATGGCTACACCTTC
-	TRBV21-1	-	TRBJ2-2	20	CASSKVWRAGGHGGTGELFF	TGTGCCAGCAGCAAAGTCTGGCGAGCGGGAGGGCACGGGGGAACCGGGGAGCTGTTTTTT
-	TRBV27	-	TRBJ1-2	14	CASSPLPARGGYTF	TGTGCCAGCAGTCCCCTCCCCGCTAGGGGAGGCTACACCTTC
-	TRBV5-1	TRBD2	TRBJ2-5	18	CASSPGLAGGRSQETQYF	TGCGCCAGCAGCCCGGGACTAGCGGGGGGGAGATCCCAAGAGACCCAGTACTTC
-	TRBV5-1	-	TRBJ2-3	15	CASSLWGGPQDTQYF	TGCGCCAGCAGCTTGTGGGGGGGCCCTCAAGATACGCAGTATTTT
-	TRBV5-1	-	TRBJ1-5	13	CASSRALGQPQHF	TGCGCCAGCAGCCGGGCCCTCGGCCAGCCCCAGCATTTT
-	TRBV7-2	TRBD1	TRBJ2-3	13	CASSLDRGDTQYF	TGTGCCAGCAGCTTAGACAGGGGGGATACGCAGTATTTT
-	TRBV5-1	-	TRBJ1-5	15	CASSENPGWEQPQHF	TGCGCCAGCAGCGAAAACCCAGGGTGGGAGCAGCCCCAGCATTTT
once	TRBV4-1	-	TRBJ1-1	14	CASSQTGPNTEAFF	TGCGCCAGCAGCCAGACAGGACCTAACACTGAAGCTTTCTTT
-	TRBV15	-	TRBJ2-1	16	CATSRARGSSYNEQFF	TGTGCCACCAGCAGAGCTAGGGGGAGTTCCTACAATGAGCAGTTCTTC
once	TRBV6-4	-	TRBJ1-1	14	CASRAEGGQTGAFF	TGTGCCAGCAGGGCGGAGGGGGGGCAGACGGGTGCTTTCTTT
-	TRBV30	-	TRBJ2-1	18	CAWSVSLLKAERPGEQFF	TGTGCCTGGAGTGTCTCCCTCTTGAAAGCCGAGCGACCGGGTGAGCAGTTCTTC
-	TRBV19	TRBD1	TRBJ2-1	12	CASSTGQGQQFF	TGTGCCAGTAGTACAGGACAGGGCCAGCAGTTCTTC
-	TRBV27	-	TRBJ1-5	15	CASSLQGYSNQPQHF	TGTGCCAGCAGTTTGCAGGGGTATAGCAATCAGCCCCAGCATTTT
-	TRBV30	TRBD1	TRBJ2-5	13	CAWSRDRVETQYF	TGTGCCTGGTCCCGGGACAGGGTGGAGACCCAGTACTTC
-	TRBV19	-	TRBJ2-5	15	CASTPRGVAQETQYF	TGTGCCAGTACCCCTCGGGGCGTAGCTCAAGAGACCCAGTACTTC
-	TRBV5-4	-	TRBJ2-3	16	CASSLDGLRETDTQYF	TGTGCCAGCAGCTTGGATGGGCTCAGGGAGACAGATACGCAGTATTTT
-	TRBV14	TRBD1	TRBJ2-7	16	CASSRQANRGPYEQYF	TGTGCCAGCAGCCGCCAAGCAAACAGGGGGCCCTACGAGCAGTACTTC
-	TRBV24-1	-	TRBJ2-3	14	CATSDPKSTDTQYF	TGTGCCACCAGTGATCCGAAAAGCACAGATACGCAGTATTTT
-	TRBV7-2	-	TRBJ1-2	13	CASSATGTSGYTF	TGTGCCAGCAGCGCCACCGGGACGAGTGGCTACACCTTC
-	TRBV2	-	TRBJ1-6	14	CASSPEMYNSPLHF	TGTGCCAGCAGCCCTGAGATGTATAATTCACCCCTCCACTTT
-	TRBV27	-	TRBJ1-1	18	CASSLSGTAGFWNTEAFF	TGTGCCAGCAGTTTATCGGGTACAGCGGGATTTTGGAACACTGAAGCTTTCTTT
-	TRBV9	-	TRBJ2-2	16	CASSELATGSTGELFF	TGTGCCAGCAGCGAGTTAGCTACAGGGAGCACCGGGGAGCTGTTTTTT
-	TRBV5-1	TRBD2	TRBJ2-3	16	CASSGLAGGSADTQYF	TGCGCCAGCAGCGGATTAGCGGGAGGATCGGCAGATACGCAGTATTTT
once	TRBV6-2/TRBV6-3	-	TRBJ2-3	17	CASSYSQGEGPTDTQYF	TGTGCCAGCAGTTACTCCCAGGGGGAGGGCCCCACAGATACGCAGTATTTT